This T cell receptor (beta chain) came from a study of blood T cell repertoires in COVID-19. Looking at the study overall: COVID-19 samples from acute and convalescent phases originated in the United States, Italy and Spain. The cDNA or gDNA used as material had been derived from T cells, B-cell-depleted T cells, or PBMCs.

Per the original methods: Amplification of reference gene primers provided the estimated nucleated cell counts. Sequenced by immunoSEQ multiplex PCR; TCRdb stores in-frame clones only, minus some. For V, J and clone size, that table is used; D and trimming come from the DNA. Here the sample spans about 250,000 clones, 88% being singletons. The V gene lost 5 bases and the J gene lost 4 bases, with 16 bases spanning the gap. In germline, CDR1 is SGHKS, CDR2 YYEKEE (reference sequence). This CDR3 region has 15 residues. The sequence was collected from a woman aged 25-40 years with acute or convalescent COVID-19. The sequencing input was peripheral blood. This chain links TRBV5-5 with TRBJ1-5; a possible D gene is TRBD1 (6 bases). CDR3 coding DNA: TGTGCCAGCAGACAAACAGGGTTCCGTAATCAGCCCCAGCATTTT. It translates to CASRQTGFRNQPQHF.